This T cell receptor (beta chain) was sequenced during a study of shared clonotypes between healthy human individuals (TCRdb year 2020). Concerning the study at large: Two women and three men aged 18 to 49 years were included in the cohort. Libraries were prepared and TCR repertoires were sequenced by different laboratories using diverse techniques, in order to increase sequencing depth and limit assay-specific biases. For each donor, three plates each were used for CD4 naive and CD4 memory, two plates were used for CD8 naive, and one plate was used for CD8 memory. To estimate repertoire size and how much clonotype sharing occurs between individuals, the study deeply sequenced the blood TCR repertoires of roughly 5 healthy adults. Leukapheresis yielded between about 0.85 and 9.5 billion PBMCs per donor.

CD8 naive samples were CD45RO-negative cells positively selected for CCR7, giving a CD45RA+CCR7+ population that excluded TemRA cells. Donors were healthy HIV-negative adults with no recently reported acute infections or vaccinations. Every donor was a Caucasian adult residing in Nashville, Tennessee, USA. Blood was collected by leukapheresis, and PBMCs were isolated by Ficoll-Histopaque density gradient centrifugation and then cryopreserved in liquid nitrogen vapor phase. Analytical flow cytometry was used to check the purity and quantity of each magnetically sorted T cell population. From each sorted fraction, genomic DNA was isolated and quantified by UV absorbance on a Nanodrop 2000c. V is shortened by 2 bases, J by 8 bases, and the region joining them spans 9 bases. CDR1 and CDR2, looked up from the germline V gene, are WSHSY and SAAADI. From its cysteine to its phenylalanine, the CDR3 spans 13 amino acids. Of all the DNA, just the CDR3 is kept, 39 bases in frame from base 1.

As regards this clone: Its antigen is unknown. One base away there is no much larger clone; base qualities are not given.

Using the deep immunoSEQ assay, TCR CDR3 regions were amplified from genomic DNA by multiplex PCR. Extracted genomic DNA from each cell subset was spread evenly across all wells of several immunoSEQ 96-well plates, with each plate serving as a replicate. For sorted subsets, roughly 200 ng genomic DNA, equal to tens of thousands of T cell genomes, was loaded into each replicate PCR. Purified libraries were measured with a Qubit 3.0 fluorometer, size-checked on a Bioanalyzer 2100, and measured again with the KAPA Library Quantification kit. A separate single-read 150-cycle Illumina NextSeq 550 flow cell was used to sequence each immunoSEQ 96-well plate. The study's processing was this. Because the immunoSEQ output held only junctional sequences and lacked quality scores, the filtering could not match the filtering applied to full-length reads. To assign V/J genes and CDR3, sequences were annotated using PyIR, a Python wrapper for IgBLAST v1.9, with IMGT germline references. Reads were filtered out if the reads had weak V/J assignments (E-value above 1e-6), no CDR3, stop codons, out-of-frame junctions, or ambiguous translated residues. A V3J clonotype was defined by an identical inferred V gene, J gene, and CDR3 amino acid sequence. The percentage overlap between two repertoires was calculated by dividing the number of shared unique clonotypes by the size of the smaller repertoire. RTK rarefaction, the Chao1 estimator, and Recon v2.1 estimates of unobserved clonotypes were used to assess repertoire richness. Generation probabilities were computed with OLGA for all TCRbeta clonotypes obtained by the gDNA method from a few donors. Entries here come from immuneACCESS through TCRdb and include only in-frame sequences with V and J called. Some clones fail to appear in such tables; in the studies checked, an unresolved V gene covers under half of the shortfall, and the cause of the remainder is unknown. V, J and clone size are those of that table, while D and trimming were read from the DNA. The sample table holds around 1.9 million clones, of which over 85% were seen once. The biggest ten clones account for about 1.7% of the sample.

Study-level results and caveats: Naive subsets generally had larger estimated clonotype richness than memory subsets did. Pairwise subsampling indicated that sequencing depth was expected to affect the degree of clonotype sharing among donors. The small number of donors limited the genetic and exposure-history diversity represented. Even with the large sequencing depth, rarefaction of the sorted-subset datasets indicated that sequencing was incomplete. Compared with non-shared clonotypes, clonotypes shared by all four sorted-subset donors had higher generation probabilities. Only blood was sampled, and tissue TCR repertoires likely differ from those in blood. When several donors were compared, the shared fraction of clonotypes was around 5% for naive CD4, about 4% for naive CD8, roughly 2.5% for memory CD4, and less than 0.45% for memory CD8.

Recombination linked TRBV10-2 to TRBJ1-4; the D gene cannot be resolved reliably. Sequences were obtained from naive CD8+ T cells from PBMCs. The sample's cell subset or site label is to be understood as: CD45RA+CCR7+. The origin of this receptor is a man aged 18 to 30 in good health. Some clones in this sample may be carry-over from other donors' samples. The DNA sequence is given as TGCGCCAGCAGTGAGCCGTGGTTCGAAAAACTGTTTTTT. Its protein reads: CASSEPWFEKLFF.